This T cell receptor beta chain was sequenced in a study of PD-1 blockade in mismatch repair-deficient tumors. On the study more broadly: Patients had roughly twelve mismatch repair-deficient cancer types, all previously treated and progressing. The study, taken as a whole, reports: Rapid post-treatment expansion, then contraction, generally preceding radiologic response, marked tumor-resident clones.

The V gene's germline CDR1 is GTSNPN and CDR2 SVGIG (reference sequence). V was clipped by 5 bases and J by 8 bases, with 12 bases between them. CDR3 size: 12 residues. The table came from immunoSEQ multiplex PCR; TCRdb's copy has only in-frame clones and leaves some out. The sample includes about 79,000 clones, roughly 80% of them seen just once. On this clone itself: Its antigen is not known.

The sequencing used peripheral blood, collected 44 weeks after starting pembrolizumab. This TCR derives from an adult with mismatch repair-deficient cancer. The chain has TRBV30 and TRBJ1-4; D gene uncertain. The CDR3 sequence is CAWSGLGEKLFF. The CDR3 bases are TGTGCCTGGTCGGGGTTGGGGGAAAAACTGTTTTTT.